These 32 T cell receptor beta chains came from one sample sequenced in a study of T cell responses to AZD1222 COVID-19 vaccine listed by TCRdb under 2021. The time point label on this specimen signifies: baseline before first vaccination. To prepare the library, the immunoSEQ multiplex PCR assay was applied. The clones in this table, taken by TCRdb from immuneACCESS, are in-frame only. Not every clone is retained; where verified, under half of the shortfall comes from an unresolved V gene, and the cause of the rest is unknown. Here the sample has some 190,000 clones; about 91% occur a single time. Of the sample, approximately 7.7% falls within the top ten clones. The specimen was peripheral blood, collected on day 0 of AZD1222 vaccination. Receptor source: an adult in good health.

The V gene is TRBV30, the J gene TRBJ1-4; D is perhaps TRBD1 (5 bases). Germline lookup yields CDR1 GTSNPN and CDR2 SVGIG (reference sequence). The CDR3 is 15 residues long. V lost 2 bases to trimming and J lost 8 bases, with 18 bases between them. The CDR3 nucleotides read TGTGCCTGGAGTTCCCCAGGGAGCTACCGGGAAAAACTGTTTTTT. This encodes CAWSSPGSYREKLFF.

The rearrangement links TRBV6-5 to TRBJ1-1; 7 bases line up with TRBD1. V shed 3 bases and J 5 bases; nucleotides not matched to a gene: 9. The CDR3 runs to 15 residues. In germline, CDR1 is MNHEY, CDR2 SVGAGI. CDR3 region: CASSYQRGLGTEAFF. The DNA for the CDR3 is TGTGCCAGCAGTTATCAGAGGGGGCTTGGGACTGAAGCTTTCTTT.

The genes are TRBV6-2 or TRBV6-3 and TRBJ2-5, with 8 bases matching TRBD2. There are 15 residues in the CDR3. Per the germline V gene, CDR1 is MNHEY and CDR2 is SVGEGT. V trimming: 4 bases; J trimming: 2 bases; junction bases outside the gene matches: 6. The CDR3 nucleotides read TGTGCCAGCAGTTCAGGACTAGCCTCGCAAGAGACCCAGTACTTC. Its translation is CASSSGLASQETQYF.

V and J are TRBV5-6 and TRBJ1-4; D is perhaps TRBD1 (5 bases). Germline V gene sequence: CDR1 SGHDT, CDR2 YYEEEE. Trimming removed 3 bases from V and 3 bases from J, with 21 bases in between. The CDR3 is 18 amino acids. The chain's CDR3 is CASSSATAVERANEKLFF. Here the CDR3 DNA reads TGTGCCAGCAGCTCCGCGACAGCCGTGGAAAGAGCTAATGAAAAACTGTTTTTT.

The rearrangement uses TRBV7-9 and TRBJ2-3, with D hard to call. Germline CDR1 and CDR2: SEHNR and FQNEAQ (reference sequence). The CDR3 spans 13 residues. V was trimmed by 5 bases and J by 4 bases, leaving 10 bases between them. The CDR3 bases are TGTGCCAGCAGCCAACACAACGCAGATACGCAGTATTTT. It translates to CASSQHNADTQYF.

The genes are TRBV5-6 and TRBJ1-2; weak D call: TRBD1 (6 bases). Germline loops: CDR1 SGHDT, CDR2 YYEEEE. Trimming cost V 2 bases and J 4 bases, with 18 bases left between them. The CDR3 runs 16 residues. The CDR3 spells CASSLGRTAVFYGYTF. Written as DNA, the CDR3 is TGTGCCAGCAGCTTAGGCCGGACAGCGGTGTTCTATGGCTACACCTTC.

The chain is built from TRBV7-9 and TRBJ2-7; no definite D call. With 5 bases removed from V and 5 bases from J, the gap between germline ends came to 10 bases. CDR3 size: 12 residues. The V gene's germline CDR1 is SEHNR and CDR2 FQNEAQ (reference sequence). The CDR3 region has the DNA TGTGCCAGCAGCCTCTCCCAAAACGAGCAGTACTTC. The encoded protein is CASSLSQNEQYF. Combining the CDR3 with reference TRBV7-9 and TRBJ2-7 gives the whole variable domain DTGVSQNPRHKITKRGQNVTFRCDPISEHNRLYWYRQTLGQGPEFLTYFQNEAQLEKSRLLSDRFSAERPKGSFSTLEIQRTEQGDSAMYLCASSLSQNEQYFGPGTRLTVT.

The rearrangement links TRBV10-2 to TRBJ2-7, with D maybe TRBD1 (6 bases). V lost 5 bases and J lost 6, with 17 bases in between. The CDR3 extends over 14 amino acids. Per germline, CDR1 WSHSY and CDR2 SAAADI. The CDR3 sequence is CASSPPPTGSEQYF. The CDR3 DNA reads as TGCGCCAGCAGTCCGCCCCCAACAGGGTCCGAGCAGTACTTC.

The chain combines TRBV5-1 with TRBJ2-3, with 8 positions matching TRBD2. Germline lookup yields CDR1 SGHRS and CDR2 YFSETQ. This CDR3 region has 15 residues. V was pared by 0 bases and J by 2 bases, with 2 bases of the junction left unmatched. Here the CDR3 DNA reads TGCGCCAGCAGCTTGGAACTAGCGGACACAGATACGCAGTATTTT. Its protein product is CASSLELADTDTQYF.

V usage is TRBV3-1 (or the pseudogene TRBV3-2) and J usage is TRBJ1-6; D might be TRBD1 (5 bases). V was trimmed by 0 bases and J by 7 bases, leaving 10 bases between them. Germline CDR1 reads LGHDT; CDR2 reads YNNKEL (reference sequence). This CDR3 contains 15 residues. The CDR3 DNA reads TGTGCCAGCAGCCAAGAGGGGGTTAAAAATTCACCCCTCCACTTT. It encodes CASSQEGVKNSPLHF.

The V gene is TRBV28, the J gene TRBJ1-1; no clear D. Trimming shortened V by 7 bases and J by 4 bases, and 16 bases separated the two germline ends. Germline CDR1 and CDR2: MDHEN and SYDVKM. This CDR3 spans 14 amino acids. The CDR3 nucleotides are TGTGCCAGCACCCTCACCTCTCGGGGCACTGAAGCTTTCTTT. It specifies CASTLTSRGTEAFF.

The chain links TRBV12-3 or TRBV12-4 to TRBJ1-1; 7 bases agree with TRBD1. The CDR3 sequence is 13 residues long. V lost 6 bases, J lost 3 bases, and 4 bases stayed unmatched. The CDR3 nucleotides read TGTGCCAGCAGGCGGACAGGTTACACTGAAGCTTTCTTT. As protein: CASRRTGYTEAFF.

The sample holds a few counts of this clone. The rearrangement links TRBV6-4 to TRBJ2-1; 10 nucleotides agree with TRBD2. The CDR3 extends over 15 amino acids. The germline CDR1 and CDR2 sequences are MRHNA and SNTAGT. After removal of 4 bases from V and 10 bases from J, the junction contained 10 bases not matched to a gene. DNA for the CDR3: TGTGCCAGCAGTGTTAACCCTAGCGGGGGCCGAGAGCAGTTCTTC. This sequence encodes CASSVNPSGGREQFF.

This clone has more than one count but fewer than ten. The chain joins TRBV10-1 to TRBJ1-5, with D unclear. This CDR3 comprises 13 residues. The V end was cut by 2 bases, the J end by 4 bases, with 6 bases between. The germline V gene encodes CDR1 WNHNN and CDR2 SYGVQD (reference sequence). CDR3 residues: CASSELGNQPQHF. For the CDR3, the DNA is TGCGCCAGCAGTGAGCTAGGGAATCAGCCCCAGCATTTT.

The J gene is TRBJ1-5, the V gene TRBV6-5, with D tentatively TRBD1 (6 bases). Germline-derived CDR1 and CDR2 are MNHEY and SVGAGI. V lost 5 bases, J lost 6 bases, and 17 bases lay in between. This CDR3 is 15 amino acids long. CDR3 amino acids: CASSRSGGIGQPQHF. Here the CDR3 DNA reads TGTGCCAGCAGTCGAAGCGGGGGCATCGGTCAGCCCCAGCATTTT.

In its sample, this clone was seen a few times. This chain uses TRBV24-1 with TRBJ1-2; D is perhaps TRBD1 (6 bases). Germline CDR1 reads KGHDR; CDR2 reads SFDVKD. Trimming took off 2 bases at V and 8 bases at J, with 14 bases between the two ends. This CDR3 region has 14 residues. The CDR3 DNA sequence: TGTGCCACCAGTGATTCGGGGGGCGCACAAGGCTACACCTTC. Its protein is CATSDSGGAQGYTF.

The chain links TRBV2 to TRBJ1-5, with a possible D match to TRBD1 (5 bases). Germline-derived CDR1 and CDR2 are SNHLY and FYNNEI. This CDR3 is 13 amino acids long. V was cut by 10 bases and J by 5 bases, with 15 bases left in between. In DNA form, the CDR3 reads TGTGCCACACGTGGGGGGGTCGATCAGCCCCAGCATTTT. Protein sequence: CATRGGVDQPQHF.

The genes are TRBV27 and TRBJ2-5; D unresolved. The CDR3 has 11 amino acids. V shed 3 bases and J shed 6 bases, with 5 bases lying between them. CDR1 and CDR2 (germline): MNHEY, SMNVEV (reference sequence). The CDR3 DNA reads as TGTGCCAGCAGTTTCCGAAAGACCCAGTACTTC. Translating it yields CASSFRKTQYF.

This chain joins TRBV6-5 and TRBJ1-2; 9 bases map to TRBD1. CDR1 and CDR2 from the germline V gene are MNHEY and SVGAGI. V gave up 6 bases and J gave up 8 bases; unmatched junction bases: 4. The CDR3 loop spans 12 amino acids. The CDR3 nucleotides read TGTGCCAGCAGAACAACAGGGGGCGGCTACACCTTC. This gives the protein CASRTTGGGYTF.

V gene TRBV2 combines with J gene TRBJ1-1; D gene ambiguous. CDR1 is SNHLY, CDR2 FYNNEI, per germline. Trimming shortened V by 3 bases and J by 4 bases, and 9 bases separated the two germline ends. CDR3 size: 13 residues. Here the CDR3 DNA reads TGTGCCAGCAGTGAGGAGCTAACCACTGAAGCTTTCTTT. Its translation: CASSEELTTEAFF.

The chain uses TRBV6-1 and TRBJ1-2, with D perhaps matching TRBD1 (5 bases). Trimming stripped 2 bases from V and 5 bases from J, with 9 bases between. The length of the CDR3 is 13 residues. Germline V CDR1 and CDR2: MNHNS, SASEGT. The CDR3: CASSERQHYGYTF. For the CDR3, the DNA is TGTGCCAGCAGTGAAAGACAGCATTATGGCTACACCTTC.

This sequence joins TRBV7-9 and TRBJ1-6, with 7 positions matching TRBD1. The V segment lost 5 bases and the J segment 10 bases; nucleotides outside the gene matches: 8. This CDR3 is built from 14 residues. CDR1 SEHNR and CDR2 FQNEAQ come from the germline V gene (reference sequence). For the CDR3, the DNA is TGTGCCAGCAGCCTCGGGACAGTGAGCTCACCCCTCCACTTT. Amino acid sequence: CASSLGTVSSPLHF.

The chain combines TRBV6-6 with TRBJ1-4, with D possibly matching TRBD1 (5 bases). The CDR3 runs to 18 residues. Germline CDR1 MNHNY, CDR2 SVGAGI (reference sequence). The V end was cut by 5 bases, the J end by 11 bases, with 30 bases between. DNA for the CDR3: TGTGCCAGCAGTCCCTTACCCCGTACCGGGACGCAAATGCGGAAACTGTTTTTT. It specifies CASSPLPRTGTQMRKLFF.

As DNA, the CDR3 is TGTGCCAGCAGTCCGCCGACAGGGAAGGTTGATTCACCCCTCCACTTT. As protein: CASSPPTGKVDSPLHF. The rearrangement joins TRBV27 to TRBJ1-6; 7 bases are a match to TRBD1. Germline lookup yields CDR1 MNHEY and CDR2 SMNVEV (reference sequence). Germline trimming cut 5 bases from V and 8 bases from J; bases unmatched to any gene: 12. This CDR3 region has 16 residues.

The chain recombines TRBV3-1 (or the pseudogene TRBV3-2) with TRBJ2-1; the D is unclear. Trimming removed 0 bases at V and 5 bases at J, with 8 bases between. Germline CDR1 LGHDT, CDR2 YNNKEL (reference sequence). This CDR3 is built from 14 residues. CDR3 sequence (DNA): TGTGCCAGCAGCCAAGAAAGGAGACACAATGAGCAGTTCTTC. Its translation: CASSQERRHNEQFF.

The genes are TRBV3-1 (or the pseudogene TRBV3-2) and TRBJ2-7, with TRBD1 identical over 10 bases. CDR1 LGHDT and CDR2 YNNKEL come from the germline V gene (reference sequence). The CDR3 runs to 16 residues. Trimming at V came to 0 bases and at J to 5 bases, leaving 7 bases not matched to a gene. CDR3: CASSQDLETGGDEQYF. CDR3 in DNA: TGTGCCAGCAGCCAAGATCTGGAGACAGGGGGCGACGAGCAGTACTTC.

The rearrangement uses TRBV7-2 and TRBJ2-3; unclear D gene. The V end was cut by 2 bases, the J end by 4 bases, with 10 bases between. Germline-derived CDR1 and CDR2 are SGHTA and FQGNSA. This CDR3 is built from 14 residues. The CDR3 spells CASSLRLDADTQYF. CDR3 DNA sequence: TGTGCCAGCAGCTTACGACTCGACGCAGATACGCAGTATTTT.

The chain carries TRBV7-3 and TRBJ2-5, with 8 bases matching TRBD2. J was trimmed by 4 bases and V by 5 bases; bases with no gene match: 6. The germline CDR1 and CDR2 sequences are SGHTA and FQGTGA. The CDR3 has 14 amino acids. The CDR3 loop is CASSQSGGLETQYF. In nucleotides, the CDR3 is TGTGCCAGCAGCCAGAGCGGGGGTCTAGAGACCCAGTACTTC. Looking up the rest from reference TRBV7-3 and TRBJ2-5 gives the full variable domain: GAGVSQTPSNKVTEKGKYVELRCDPISGHTALYWYRQSLGQGPEFLIYFQGTGAADDSGLPNDRFFAVRPEGSVSTLKIQRTERGDSAVYLCASSQSGGLETQYFGPGTRLLVL.

DNA of the CDR3: TGTGCCAGCAGGACCGGGACAGGGGACACCGGGGAGCTGTTTTTT. Residues: CASRTGTGDTGELFF. The J gene is TRBJ2-2, the V gene TRBV27; 10 nucleotides agree with TRBD1. CDR1 is MNHEY and CDR2 is SMNVEV in the germline V gene (reference sequence). The trim removed 6 bases at V and 3 bases at J, leaving 4 bases unmatched. CDR3 length: 15 amino acids.

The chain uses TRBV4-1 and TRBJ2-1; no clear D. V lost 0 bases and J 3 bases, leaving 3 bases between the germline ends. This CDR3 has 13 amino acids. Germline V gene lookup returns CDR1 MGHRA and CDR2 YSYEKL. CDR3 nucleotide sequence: TGCGCCAGCAGCCAAGAAGTCTACAATGAGCAGTTCTTC. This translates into CASSQEVYNEQFF.

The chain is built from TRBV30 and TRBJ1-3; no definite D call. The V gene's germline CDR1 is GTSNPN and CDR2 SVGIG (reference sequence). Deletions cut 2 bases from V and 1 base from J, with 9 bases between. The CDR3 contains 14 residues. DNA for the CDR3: TGTGCCTGGAGTAGCCCTTATTCTGGAAACACCATATATTTT. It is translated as CAWSSPYSGNTIYF.

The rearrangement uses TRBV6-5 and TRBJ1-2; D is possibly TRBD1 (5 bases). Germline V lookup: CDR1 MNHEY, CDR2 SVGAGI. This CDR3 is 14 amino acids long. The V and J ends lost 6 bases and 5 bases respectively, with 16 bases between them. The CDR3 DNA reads TGTGCCAGCAGGGGATTCGGGACCGATTATGGCTACACCTTC. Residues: CASRGFGTDYGYTF.